The 10 T cell receptor beta chains listed next were all sequenced from one sample in a study of T cell repertoires in cytomegalovirus infection. TCRdb used MiXCR to reprocess the reads, holding one entry per CDR3 protein. The sample holds about 330,000 distinct CDR3 sequences, 9% to 9.5% seen once. Sequenced sample: PBMCs. Receptors were obtained from a human donor in good health (CMV status not recorded). Some clones in this sample may be carry-over from other donors' samples.

The table lists this clonotype with a few counts. This chain connects TRBV28 to TRBJ1-1; 7 bases agree with TRBD1. In germline, CDR1 is MDHEN, CDR2 SYDVKM. The J segment lost 8 bases and the V segment lost 6 bases, leaving 15 bases of the junction unmatched. The length of the CDR3 is 15 residues. The CDR3 protein is CASRSEDRYGMEAFF. For the CDR3, the DNA is TGTGCCAGCAGGTCCGAGGACAGGTACGGAATGGAAGCTTTCTTT.

This rearrangement joins TRBV7-6 to TRBJ2-7; D is unclear. This CDR3 is 15 amino acids long. The germline CDR1 and CDR2 sequences are SGHVS and FNYEAQ. The germline V and J ends were trimmed by 5 bases and 4 bases, with 18 bases remaining between them. The CDR3, as DNA: TGTGCCAGCAGCCAAGGCCCTGACTTGGAATACGAGCAGTACTTC. This gives the protein CASSQGPDLEYEQYF.

Only one count was recorded for this clonotype. The V and J genes are TRBV7-2 and TRBJ2-1, with 8 bases identical to TRBD2. Trimming at V came to 0 bases and at J to 7 bases, leaving 11 bases not matched to a gene. The CDR3 is 17 residues long. In germline, CDR1 is SGHTA, CDR2 FQGNSA. CDR3 amino acids: CTSSLARSRGGRNEQFF. In DNA form, the CDR3 reads TGTACCAGCAGCTTAGCAAGATCACGGGGGGGCCGGAATGAGCAGTTCTTC.

Many counts were recorded for this clonotype. V is TRBV7-2 and J is TRBJ2-5, with D possibly being TRBD1 or TRBD2 (5 bases each). Germline V gene lookup returns CDR1 SGHTA and CDR2 FQGNSA. The V gene lost 5 bases and the J gene lost 4 bases, with 14 bases spanning the gap. CDR3 length: 14 residues. CDR3 sequence: CASSISGTLETQYF. The DNA for the CDR3 is TGTGCCAGCAGCATCTCCGGGACCTTAGAGACCCAGTACTTC.

The chain employs TRBV4-1 and TRBJ2-3; the D gene is possibly TRBD2 (7 bases). This CDR3 is built from 18 residues. Germline V lookup: CDR1 MGHRA, CDR2 YSYEKL. The V end lost 0 bases, the J end lost 4 bases, and 20 bases lay between the germline ends. CDR3 DNA: TGCGCCAGCAGCCAAGAGACGGGCGGGGGCCTTCTCGCAGATACGCAGTATTTT. Translation gives CASSQETGGGLLADTQYF.

This clonotype was found many times. V is TRBV11-2 and J is TRBJ1-1; D perhaps matches TRBD1 (6 bases). Germline loops: CDR1 SGHAT, CDR2 FQNNGV. V shed 7 bases and J shed 0 bases, with 18 bases lying between them. This CDR3 spans 16 amino acids. The CDR3 DNA reads as TGTGCCAGCATCAAACGGGGGGCTGATATGAACACTGAAGCTTTCTTT. It encodes CASIKRGADMNTEAFF.

V usage is TRBV4-2 and J usage is TRBJ1-4, with D hard to call. Germline V lookup: CDR1 LGHNA, CDR2 YNFKEQ. The CDR3 extends over 12 amino acids. The germline V and J ends were trimmed by 0 bases and 13 bases, with 9 bases remaining between them. Here the CDR3 reads CASSQDVEALFF. CDR3 nucleotide sequence: TGTGCCAGCAGCCAAGATGTCGAGGCACTGTTTTTT.

This clonotype was picked up many times. The chain combines TRBV7-2 with TRBJ1-2; the D is unclear. V lost 5 bases to trimming and J lost 4 bases, with 11 bases between them. The germline V gene encodes CDR1 SGHTA and CDR2 FQGNSA. There are 13 residues in the CDR3. CDR3 bases: TGTGCCAGCAGCCCAGAGGGCACCTATGGCTACACCTTC. As protein: CASSPEGTYGYTF.

This clonotype was observed many times. This chain's CDR3 is CAIISGTQTPNYGYTF. The CDR3 nucleotides are TGTGCCATCATCTCCGGGACACAGACTCCCAACTATGGCTACACCTTC. V and J are TRBV12-3 or TRBV12-4 and TRBJ1-2; TRBD1 is a possible D gene (6 bases). The CDR3 covers 16 residues. Trimming stripped 10 bases from V and 2 bases from J, with 23 bases between.

This clonotype was detected many times. V gene TRBV20-1 combines with J gene TRBJ1-4; 8 positions match TRBD1. The trim removed 6 bases at V and 8 bases at J, leaving 8 bases unmatched. Germline V lookup: CDR1 DFQATT, CDR2 SNEGSKA (reference sequence). The CDR3 spans 13 residues. The CDR3 DNA is TGCAGTGCCACCAGGGGGCGAGGGGAAAAACTGTTTTTT. Translated: CSATRGRGEKLFF.